One sample yielded the 10 T cell receptor beta chains listed below, sequenced in a study of T-cell reconstitution after alpha-beta-depleted transplantation in children. The TCRbeta library was prepared with unique molecular identifiers. TCRdb re-called the PCR reads through MiXCR, storing one row per CDR3 protein. The sample has fewer than 700,000 distinct CDR3 sequences; 13% are singletons. The sample was PBMCs, mostly from graft donor cells, taken 360 days after TCRalphabeta/CD19-depleted stem cell transplant. These receptors were collected from a male patient younger than 18 who had a stem cell transplant for acute myeloid leukemia, so the T cells may come from the graft donor.

Ten or more counts support this clonotype. The rearrangement joins TRBV20-1 to TRBJ2-1, with 14 bases that match TRBD2. V lost 6 bases, J lost 7 bases, and 20 bases stayed unmatched. The germline V gene encodes CDR1 DFQATT and CDR2 SNEGSKA (reference sequence). This CDR3 comprises 19 residues. Here the CDR3 reads CSAKRLGEPGLAGANEQFF. In nucleotides, the CDR3 is TGCAGTGCCAAGAGGCTCGGGGAGCCGGGACTAGCGGGAGCTAATGAGCAGTTCTTC.

The chain has TRBV27 and TRBJ2-7; TRBD1 might be the D (6 bases). This CDR3 contains 15 residues. Germline V gene lookup returns CDR1 MNHEY and CDR2 SMNVEV (reference sequence). V gave up 6 bases and J gave up 2 bases, with 17 bases separating them. The CDR3 nucleotides are TGTGCCAGCAGCCGTGCGACAGGTCCCACCTACGAGCAGTACTTC. Protein product: CASSRATGPTYEQYF.

Only a few counts were recorded for this clonotype. The chain recombines TRBV5-1 with TRBJ2-3; D is perhaps TRBD2 (5 bases). The CDR3 totals 14 residues. Deletions cut 0 bases from V and 2 bases from J, with 7 bases between. Germline V gives CDR1 SGHRS, CDR2 YFSETQ. The CDR3 nucleotides read TGCGCCAGCAGCTTGGGGACTTTCACAGATACGCAGTATTTT. It codes for CASSLGTFTDTQYF. The whole variable domain, filled in from reference TRBV5-1 and TRBJ2-3, reads KAGVTQTPRYLIKTRGQQVTLSCSPISGHRSVSWYQQTPGQGLQFLFEYFSETQRNKGNFPGRFSGRQFSNSRSEMNVSTLELGDSALYLCASSLGTFTDTQYFGPGTRLTVL.

The chain joins TRBV4-2 to TRBJ2-1; 11 positions agree with TRBD1. Losses at the gene ends were 0 bases for V and 8 bases for J; bases not matched to a gene: 6. Germline V CDR1 and CDR2: LGHNA, YNFKEQ. CDR3 length equals 16 residues. The CDR3 spells CASSQDPGQGVHEQFF. The CDR3 bases are TGTGCCAGCAGCCAAGACCCGGGACAGGGGGTCCATGAGCAGTTCTTC.

This clonotype was detected ten times or more. This chain links TRBV6-2 or TRBV6-3 with TRBJ2-5; 7 bases match TRBD1. The J segment lost 2 bases and the V segment lost 5 bases, leaving 14 bases of the junction unmatched. Germline CDR1 is MNHEY and CDR2 is SVGEGT. The CDR3 is made up of 17 amino acids. The CDR3 bases are TGTGCCAGCAGTGCGCATTCCTTGACAGGGAATCAAGAGACCCAGTACTTC. This translates into CASSAHSLTGNQETQYF.

This clonotype was seen a few times. The chain links TRBV29-1 to TRBJ2-7; TRBD1 aligns across 7 bases. This CDR3 contains 12 residues. Losses at the gene ends were 7 bases for V and 0 bases for J; bases not matched to a gene: 3. Germline V gene data show CDR1 as SQVTM and CDR2 as ANQGSEA. The CDR3 coding sequence is TGCAGCGCCGGGGACAGCTCCTACGAGCAGTACTTC. Translating gives CSAGDSSYEQYF.

The chain carries TRBV29-1 and TRBJ1-1; D remains unclear. CDR1 is SQVTM and CDR2 is ANQGSEA in the germline V gene. The CDR3 is 16 residues long. Trimming stripped 2 bases from V and 7 bases from J, with 23 bases between. The DNA for the CDR3 is TGCAGCGTTGAAAAAATTTTACGTTGGGCGCAGATTGAAGCTTTCTTT. As protein: CSVEKILRWAQIEAFF.

V gene TRBV30 combines with J gene TRBJ2-2, with D possibly TRBD1 on 5 matching bases. There are 15 residues in the CDR3. The germline gives CDR1 GTSNPN, CDR2 SVGIG (reference sequence). V was trimmed by 3 bases and J by 5 bases, leaving 16 bases between them. CDR3 residues: CAWSPTRAHTGELFF. As DNA, the CDR3 is TGTGCCTGGAGCCCAACCAGGGCGCATACCGGGGAGCTGTTTTTT.

This clonotype was detected many times. The chain combines TRBV4-3 with TRBJ2-4, with 7 bases identical to TRBD1. The CDR3 runs to 14 residues. The ends lost 4 bases at V and 3 bases at J; junction bases unmatched: 3. Germline CDR1 and CDR2: LGHNA and YSLEER. The CDR3 region is CASSRDRSKNIQYF. CDR3 DNA: TGCGCCAGCAGCCGGGACAGAAGCAAAAACATTCAGTACTTC.

This clonotype was picked up a small number of times. This sequence joins TRBV18 and TRBJ2-5; 7 bases align to TRBD1. The junction had 7 bases not matched to a gene; V was cut back by 3 bases and J by 0 bases. CDR1 and CDR2 from the germline V gene are KGHSH and LQKENI. This CDR3 is 16 amino acids long. The CDR3 bases are TGTGCCAGCTCACCTACGACAGGGCCGAACCAAGAGACCCAGTACTTC. This sequence encodes CASSPTTGPNQETQYF.